This TCR beta chain came from a study of T cell responses to AZD1222 COVID-19 vaccine. About the research overall: The study pooled second doses at about 4 or about 12 weeks.

TCRdb's table, derived via immunoSEQ multiplex PCR, lists solely in-frame clones and lacks some. Here the sample spans under 200,000 clones, 85% to 95% being singletons. CDR3 length: 13 amino acids. The trim removed 4 bases at V and 8 bases at J, leaving 7 bases unmatched. Germline V gene data show CDR1 as SGHVS and CDR2 as FQNEAQ. The sequencing here drew on peripheral blood, taken on day 0 of AZD1222 vaccination. The chain employs TRBV7-8 and TRBJ1-2, with 7 nucleotides matching TRBD1. The source of this sequence is an adult in good health. In nucleotides, the CDR3 is TGTGCCAGCAGCTCCGGGACAGAGAACGGCTACACCTTC. Amino acid sequence: CASSSGTENGYTF.